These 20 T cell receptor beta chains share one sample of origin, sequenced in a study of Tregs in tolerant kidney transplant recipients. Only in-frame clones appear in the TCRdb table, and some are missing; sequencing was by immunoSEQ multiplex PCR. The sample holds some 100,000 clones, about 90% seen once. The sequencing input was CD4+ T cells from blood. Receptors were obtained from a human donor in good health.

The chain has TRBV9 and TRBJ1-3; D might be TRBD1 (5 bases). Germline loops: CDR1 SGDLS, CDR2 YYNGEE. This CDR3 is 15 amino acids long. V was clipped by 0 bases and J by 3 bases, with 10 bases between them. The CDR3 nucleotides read TGTGCCAGCAGCGTAGCAGGGATAAGTGGAAACACCATATATTTT. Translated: CASSVAGISGNTIYF.

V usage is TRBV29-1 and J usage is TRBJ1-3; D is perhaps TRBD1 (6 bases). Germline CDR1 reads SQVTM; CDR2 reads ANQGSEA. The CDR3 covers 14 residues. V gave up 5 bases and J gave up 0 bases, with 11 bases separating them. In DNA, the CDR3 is TGCAGCGTTAACGGGGGCGACTCTGGAAACACCATATATTTT. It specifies CSVNGGDSGNTIYF.

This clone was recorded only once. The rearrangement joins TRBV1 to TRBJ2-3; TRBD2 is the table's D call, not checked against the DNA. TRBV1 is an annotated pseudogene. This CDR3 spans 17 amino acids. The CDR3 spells CTSSTYSRDYLTDTQYF. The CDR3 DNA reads TGCACCAGCAGCACCTACTCCCGGGACTACCTCACAGATACGCAGTATTTT.

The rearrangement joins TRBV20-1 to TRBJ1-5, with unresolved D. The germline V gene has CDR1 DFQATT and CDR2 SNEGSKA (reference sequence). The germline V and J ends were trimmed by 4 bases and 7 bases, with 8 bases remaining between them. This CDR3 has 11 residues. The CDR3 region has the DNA TGCAGTGCTACTTCCGGACAGCCCCAGCATTTT. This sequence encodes CSATSGQPQHF.

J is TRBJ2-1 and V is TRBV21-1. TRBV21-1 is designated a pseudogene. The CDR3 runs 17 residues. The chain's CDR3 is CASSKALKPSSYNEQFF. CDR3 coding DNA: TGTGCCAGCAGCAAAGCCCTAAAGCCCAGCTCCTACAATGAGCAGTTCTTC.

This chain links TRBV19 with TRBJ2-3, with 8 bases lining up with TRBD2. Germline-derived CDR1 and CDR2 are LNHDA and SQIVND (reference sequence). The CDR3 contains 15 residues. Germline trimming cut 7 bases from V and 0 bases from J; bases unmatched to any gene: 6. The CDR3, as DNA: TGTGCCAGTACCACGGGGGGGGCTAGCACAGATACGCAGTATTTT. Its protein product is CASTTGGASTDTQYF.

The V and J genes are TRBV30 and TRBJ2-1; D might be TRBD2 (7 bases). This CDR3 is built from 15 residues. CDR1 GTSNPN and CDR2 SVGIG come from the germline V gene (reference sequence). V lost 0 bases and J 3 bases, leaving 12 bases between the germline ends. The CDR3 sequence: CAWSVRGGLYNEQFF. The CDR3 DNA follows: TGTGCCTGGAGTGTACGCGGGGGCCTCTACAATGAGCAGTTCTTC. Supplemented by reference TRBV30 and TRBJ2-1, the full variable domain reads SQTIHQWPATLVQPVGSPLSLECTVEGTSNPNLYWYRQAAGRGLQLLFYSVGIGQISSEVPQNLSASRPQDRQFILSSKKLLLSDSGFYLCAWSVRGGLYNEQFFGPGTRLTVL.

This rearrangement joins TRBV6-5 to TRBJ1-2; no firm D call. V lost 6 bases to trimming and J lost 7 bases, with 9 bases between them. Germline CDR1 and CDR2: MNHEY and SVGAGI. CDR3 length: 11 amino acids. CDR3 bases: TGTGCCAGCAGAGACAATATTGGCTACACCTTC. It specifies CASRDNIGYTF.

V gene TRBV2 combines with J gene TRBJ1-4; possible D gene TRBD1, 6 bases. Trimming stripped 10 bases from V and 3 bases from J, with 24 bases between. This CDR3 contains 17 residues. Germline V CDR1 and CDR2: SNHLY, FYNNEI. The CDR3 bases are TGTGCCACCCTTCTTCCCCCCCAGGGGTTGGCTAATGAAAAACTGTTTTTT. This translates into CATLLPPQGLANEKLFF.

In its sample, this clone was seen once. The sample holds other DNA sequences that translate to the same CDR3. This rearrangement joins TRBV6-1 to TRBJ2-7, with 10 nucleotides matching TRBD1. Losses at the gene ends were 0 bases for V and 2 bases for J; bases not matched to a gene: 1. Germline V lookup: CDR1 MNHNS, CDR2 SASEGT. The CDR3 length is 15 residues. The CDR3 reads CASSEAGTGAYEQYF. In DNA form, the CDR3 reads TGTGCCAGCAGTGAAGCCGGGACAGGGGCCTACGAGCAGTACTTC.

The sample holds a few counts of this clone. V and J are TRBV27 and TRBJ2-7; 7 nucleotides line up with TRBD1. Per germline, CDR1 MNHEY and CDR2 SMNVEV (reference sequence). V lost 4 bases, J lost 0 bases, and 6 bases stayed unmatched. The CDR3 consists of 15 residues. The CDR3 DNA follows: TGTGCCAGCAGTTGGGACAGTAAGAGCTCCTACGAGCAGTACTTC. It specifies CASSWDSKSSYEQYF.

This chain's CDR3 is CASSEQGKDYGYTF. The DNA for the CDR3 is TGTGCCAGTAGTGAACAGGGGAAGGACTATGGCTACACCTTC. V usage is TRBV19 and J usage is TRBJ1-2; 7 bases are a match to TRBD1. V was pared by 5 bases and J by 3 bases, with 6 bases of the junction left unmatched. The CDR3 loop spans 14 amino acids. Germline CDR1 and CDR2: LNHDA and SQIVND (reference sequence).

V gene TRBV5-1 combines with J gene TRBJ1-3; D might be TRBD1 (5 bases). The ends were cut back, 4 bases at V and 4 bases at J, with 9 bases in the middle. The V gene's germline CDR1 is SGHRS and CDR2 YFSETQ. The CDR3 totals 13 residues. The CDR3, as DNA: TGCGCCAGCAGCACAGACAGAGGAAACACCATATATTTT. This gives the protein CASSTDRGNTIYF.

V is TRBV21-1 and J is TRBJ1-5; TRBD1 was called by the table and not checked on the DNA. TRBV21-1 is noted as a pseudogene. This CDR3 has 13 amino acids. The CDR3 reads CASRQNSNQPQHF. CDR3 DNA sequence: TGTGCCAGCAGGCAGAATAGCAATCAGCCCCAGCATTTT.

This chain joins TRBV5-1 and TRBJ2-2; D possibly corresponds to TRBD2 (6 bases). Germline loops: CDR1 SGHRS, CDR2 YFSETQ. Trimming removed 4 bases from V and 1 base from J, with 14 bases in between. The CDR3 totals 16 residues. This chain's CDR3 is CASSPRGSGNTGELFF. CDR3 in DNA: TGCGCCAGCAGCCCCCGTGGTAGCGGGAACACCGGGGAGCTGTTTTTT.

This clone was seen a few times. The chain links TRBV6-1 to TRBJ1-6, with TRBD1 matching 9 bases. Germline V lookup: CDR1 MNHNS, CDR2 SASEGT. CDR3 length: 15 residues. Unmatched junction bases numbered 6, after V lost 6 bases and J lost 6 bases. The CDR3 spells CASRPDRGSNSPLHF. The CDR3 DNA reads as TGTGCCAGCAGACCCGACAGGGGGTCTAATTCACCCCTCCACTTT.

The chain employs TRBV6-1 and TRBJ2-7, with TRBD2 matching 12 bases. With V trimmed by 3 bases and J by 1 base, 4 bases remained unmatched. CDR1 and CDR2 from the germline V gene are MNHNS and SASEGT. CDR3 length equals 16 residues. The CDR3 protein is CASSDFGLAGSYEQYF. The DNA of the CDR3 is TGTGCCAGCAGTGATTTCGGACTAGCGGGGTCCTACGAGCAGTACTTC.

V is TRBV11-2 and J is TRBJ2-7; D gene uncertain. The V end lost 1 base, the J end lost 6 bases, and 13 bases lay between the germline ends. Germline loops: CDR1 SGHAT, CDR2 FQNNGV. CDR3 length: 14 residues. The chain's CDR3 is CASSLVFVGGEQYF. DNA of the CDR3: TGTGCCAGCAGCTTAGTATTTGTCGGTGGCGAGCAGTACTTC.

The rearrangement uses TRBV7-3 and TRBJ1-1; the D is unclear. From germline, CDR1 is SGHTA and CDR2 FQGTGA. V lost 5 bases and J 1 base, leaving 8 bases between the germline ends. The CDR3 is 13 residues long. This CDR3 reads CASSPGRNTEAFF. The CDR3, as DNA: TGTGCCAGCAGCCCCGGAAGGAACACTGAAGCTTTCTTT.

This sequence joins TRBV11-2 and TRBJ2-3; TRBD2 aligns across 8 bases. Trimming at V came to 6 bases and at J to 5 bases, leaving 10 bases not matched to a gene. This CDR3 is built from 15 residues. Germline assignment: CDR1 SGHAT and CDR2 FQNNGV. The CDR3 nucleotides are TGTGCCAGCAGTTCTCTAGCGGGCCGTATAGATACGCAGTATTTT. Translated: CASSSLAGRIDTQYF.